This T cell receptor (beta chain) is drawn from a study of blood T cell repertoires in COVID-19. TCRdb's copy holds only in-frame clones and misses some; the assay was immunoSEQ multiplex PCR. The table lists 200,000 to 250,000 clones, 84% of them singletons. Germline CDR1 is MGHRA and CDR2 is YSYEKL. The CDR3 extends over 14 amino acids. Trimming cost V 1 base and J 7 bases; bases outside gene matches: 1. The table lists this clone with a few counts. Material for sequencing was peripheral blood. The source of this sequence is a man aged 50 to 60 with active or convalescent COVID-19. The chain recombines TRBV4-1 with TRBJ1-6; 7 positions agree with TRBD1. CDR3 sequence reads: CASSQGQGNSPLHF. In DNA, the CDR3 is TGCGCCAGCAGCCAAGGACAGGGCAATTCACCCCTCCACTTT.